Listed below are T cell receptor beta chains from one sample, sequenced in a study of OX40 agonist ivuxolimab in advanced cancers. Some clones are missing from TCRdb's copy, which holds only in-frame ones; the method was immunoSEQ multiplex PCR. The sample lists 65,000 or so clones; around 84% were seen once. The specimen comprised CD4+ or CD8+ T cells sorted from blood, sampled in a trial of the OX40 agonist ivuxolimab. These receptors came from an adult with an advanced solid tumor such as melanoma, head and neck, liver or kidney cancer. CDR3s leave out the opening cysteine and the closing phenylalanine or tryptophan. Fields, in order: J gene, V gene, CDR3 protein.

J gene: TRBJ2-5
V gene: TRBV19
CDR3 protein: ASSRTGGGPQY

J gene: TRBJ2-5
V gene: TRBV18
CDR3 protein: ASSPRTANNWETQY

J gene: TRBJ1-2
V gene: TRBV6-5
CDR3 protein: ATRQGPYGYT

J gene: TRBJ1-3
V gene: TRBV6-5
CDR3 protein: ASSPGQGVNTIY

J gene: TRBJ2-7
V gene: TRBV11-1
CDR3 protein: ASSFAGGGHEQY

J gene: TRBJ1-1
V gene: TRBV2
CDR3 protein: ASSDLGNTEAF

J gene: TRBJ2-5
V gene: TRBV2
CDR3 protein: ASSRLAGQETQY

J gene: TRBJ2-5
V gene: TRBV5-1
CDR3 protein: ASSLEGLAGETQY

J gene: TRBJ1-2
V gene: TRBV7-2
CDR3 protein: ASSRRTGELEDGYT

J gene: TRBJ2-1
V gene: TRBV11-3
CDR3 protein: ASRITGTNNEQF

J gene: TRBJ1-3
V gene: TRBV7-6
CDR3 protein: ASSLGGPGNTIY

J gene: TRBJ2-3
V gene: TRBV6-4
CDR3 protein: ASSGRLAGVRDTQY